Shown below are 7 T cell receptor beta chains from a single sample sequenced in a study of CXCR3-negative and CXCR3-positive naive CD8 T cells. Findings of the study overall: Naive cells with CXCR3 showed TRB CDR3s that were more hydrophobic than those in CXCR3-negative naive cells.

No antigens are known for them. cDNA libraries for TRB were generated by 5' RACE incorporating UMI labels. One entry per CDR3 protein, without DNA, is what TCRdb gives after re-calling the 5' RACE reads. This listing includes 75,000 to 100,000 distinct CDR3 sequences. The sequenced sample consisted of naive CXCR3+ CD8+ T cells from blood. Noted subset: CD45RO-CCR7+CD27+CD95- naive CD8+ T cells expressing CXCR3 (TNR3+). All receptors derive from a human donor in good health. Some clones in this sample may be carry-over from other donors' samples.

This sequence joins TRBV6-5 and TRBJ1-1. CDR1 and CDR2 from the germline V gene are MNHEY and SVGAGI. This CDR3 comprises 13 residues. The CDR3 loop is CASSYSTATEAFF.

V is TRBV6-5 and J is TRBJ2-1; TCRdb designates TRBD2, a call that cannot be tested without DNA. CDR3 size: 15 residues. Germline loops: CDR1 MNHEY, CDR2 SVGAGI. CDR3 residues: CASTVLAGGSNEQFF.

This CDR3 is CASSAKGRSLEKLFF. The chain joins TRBV2 to TRBJ1-4; without DNA, the TCRdb call of TRBD1 cannot be checked. CDR1 is SNHLY and CDR2 is FYNNEI in the germline V gene. The CDR3 runs 15 residues.

This chain uses TRBV2 with TRBJ2-3; the D gene TCRdb calls, TRBD2, cannot be checked with no DNA. From germline, CDR1 is SNHLY and CDR2 FYNNEI. The CDR3 runs to 14 residues. This CDR3 is CASNPGGATDTQYF.

This chain uses TRBV5-1 with TRBJ2-1; TCRdb gives TRBD1 as the D gene, but with no DNA this cannot be confirmed. Germline CDR1 reads SGHRS; CDR2 reads YFSETQ. The CDR3 contains 15 residues. The CDR3: CASSLEVAGSDEQFF.

V and J are TRBV7-6 and TRBJ2-7. Germline loops: CDR1 SGHVS, CDR2 FNYEAQ. The CDR3 extends over 14 amino acids. The CDR3 spells CASSLARPMYEQYF. The complete variable domain, with remaining parts taken from reference TRBV7-6 and TRBJ2-7, reads GAGVSQSPRYKVTKRGQDVALRCDPISGHVSLYWYRQALGQGPEFLTYFNYEAQQDKSGLPNDRFSAERPEGSISTLTIQRTEQRDSAMYRCASSLARPMYEQYFGPGTRLTVT.

The gene calls are TRBV7-2 and TRBJ2-7. Germline V gene sequence: CDR1 SGHTA, CDR2 FQGNSA. The CDR3 runs to 15 residues. This chain's CDR3 is CASSLYSDGPYEQYF.